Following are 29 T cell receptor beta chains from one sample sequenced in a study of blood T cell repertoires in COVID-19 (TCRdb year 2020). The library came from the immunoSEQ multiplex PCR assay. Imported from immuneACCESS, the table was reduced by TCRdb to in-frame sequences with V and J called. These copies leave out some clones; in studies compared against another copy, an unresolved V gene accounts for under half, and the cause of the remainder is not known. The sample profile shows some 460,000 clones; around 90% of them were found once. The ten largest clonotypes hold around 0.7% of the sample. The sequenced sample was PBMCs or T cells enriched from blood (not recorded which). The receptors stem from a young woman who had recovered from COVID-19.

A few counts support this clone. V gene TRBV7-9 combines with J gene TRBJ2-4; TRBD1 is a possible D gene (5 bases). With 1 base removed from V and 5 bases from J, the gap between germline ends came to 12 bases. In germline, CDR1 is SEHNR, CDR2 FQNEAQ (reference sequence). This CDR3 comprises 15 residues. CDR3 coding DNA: TGTGCCAGCAGCTTAGAAGGGGCGGCCCAAAACATTCAGTACTTC. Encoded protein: CASSLEGAAQNIQYF.

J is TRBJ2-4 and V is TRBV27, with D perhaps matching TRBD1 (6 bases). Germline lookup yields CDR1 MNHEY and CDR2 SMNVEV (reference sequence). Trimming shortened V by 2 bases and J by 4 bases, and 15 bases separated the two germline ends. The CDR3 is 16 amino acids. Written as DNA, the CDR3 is TGTGCCAGCAGTTTAGCAGATACAGGGAATAAAAACATTCAGTACTTC. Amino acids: CASSLADTGNKNIQYF.

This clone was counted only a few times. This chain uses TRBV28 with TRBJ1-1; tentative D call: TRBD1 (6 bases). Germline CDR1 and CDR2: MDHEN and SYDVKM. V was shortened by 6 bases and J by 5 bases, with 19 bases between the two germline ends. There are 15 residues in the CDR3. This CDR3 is CASRTGGAQGTEAFF. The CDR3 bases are TGTGCCAGCAGAACGGGGGGGGCGCAGGGGACTGAAGCTTTCTTT.

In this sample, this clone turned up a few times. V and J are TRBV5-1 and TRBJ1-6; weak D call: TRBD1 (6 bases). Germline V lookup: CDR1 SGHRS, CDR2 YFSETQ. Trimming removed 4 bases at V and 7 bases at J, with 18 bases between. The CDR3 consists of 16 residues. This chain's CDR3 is CASSIQGPSSNSPLHF. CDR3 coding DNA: TGCGCCAGCAGCATACAGGGACCGTCATCGAATTCACCCCTCCACTTT.

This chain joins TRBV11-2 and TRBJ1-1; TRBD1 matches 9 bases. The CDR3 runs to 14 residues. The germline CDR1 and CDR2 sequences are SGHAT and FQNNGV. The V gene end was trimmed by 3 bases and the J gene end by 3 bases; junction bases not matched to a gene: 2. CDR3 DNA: TGTGCCAGCAGCTTTGACAGGGGGGACACTGAAGCTTTCTTT. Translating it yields CASSFDRGDTEAFF. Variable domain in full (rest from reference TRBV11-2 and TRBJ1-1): EAGVAQSPRYKIIEKRQSVAFWCNPISGHATLYWYQQILGQGPKLLIQFQNNGVVDDSQLPKDRFSAERLKGVDSTLKIQPAKLEDSAVYLCASSFDRGDTEAFFGQGTRLTVV.

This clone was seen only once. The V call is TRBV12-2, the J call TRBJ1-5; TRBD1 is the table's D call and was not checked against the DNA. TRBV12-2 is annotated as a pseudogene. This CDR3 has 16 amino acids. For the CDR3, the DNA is TGTGCAAGTCGCCAGGCGAGGGGGACGGGCAATCAGCCCCAGCATTTT. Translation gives CASRQARGTGNQPQHF.

CDR3 coding DNA: TGTGCCATCAGTCCCCTAGCGGGAAGAACCTCCTACAATGAGCAGTTCTTC. It codes for CAISPLAGRTSYNEQFF. This chain links TRBV10-3 with TRBJ2-1; 9 bases fit TRBD2. The CDR3 has 17 amino acids. The germline V gene has CDR1 ENHRY and CDR2 SYGVKD. V shed 5 bases, J shed 0 bases, and the junction held 8 bases outside the gene matches.

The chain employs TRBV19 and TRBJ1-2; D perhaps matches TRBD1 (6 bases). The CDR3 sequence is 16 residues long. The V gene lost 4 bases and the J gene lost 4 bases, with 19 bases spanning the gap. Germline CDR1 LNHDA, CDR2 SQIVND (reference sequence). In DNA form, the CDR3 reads TGTGCCAGTAGTACCTGGACAGCCAAAAGGGGCTATGGCTACACCTTC. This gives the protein CASSTWTAKRGYGYTF.

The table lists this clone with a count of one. In nucleotides, the CDR3 is TGTGCCAGCAGCTTGGACACCGCAACTAATGAAAAACTGTTTTTT. Translation: CASSLDTATNEKLFF. The chain has TRBV7-2 and TRBJ1-4; tentatively, D is TRBD1 (5 bases). CDR3 length equals 15 residues. Germline V gives CDR1 SGHTA, CDR2 FQGNSA. Trimming cost V 3 bases and J 0 bases, with 8 bases left between them.

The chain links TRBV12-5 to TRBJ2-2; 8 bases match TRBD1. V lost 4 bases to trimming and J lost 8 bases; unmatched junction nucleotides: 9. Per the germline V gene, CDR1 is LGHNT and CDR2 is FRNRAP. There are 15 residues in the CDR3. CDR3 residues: CASGSRQGADGELFF. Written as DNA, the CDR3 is TGTGCTAGTGGTTCCCGGCAGGGGGCGGATGGGGAGCTGTTTTTT.

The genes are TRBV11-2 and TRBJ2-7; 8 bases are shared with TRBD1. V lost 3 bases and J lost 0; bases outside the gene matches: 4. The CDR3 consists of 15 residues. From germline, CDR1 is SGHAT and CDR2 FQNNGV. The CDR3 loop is CASSFLQGASYEQYF. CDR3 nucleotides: TGTGCCAGCAGCTTCCTCCAGGGGGCCTCCTACGAGCAGTACTTC.

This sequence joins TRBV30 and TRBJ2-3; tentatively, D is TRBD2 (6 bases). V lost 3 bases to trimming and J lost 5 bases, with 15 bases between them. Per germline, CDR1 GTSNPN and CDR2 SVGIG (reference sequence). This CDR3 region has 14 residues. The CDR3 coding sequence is TGTGCCTGGAGCTATACCGGGGGAAGAGATACGCAGTATTTT. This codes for CAWSYTGGRDTQYF.

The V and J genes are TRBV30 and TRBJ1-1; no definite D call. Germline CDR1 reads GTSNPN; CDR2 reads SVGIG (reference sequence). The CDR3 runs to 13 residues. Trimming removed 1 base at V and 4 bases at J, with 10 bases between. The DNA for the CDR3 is TGTGCCTGGAGTGGGACTTTTGGCACTGAAGCTTTCTTT. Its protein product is CAWSGTFGTEAFF.

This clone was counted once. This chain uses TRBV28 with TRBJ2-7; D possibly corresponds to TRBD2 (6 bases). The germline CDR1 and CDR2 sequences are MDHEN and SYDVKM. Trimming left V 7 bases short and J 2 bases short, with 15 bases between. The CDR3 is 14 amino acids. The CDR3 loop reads CASTLTSRAYEQYF. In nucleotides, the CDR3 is TGTGCCAGCACCCTGACTAGTAGGGCCTACGAGCAGTACTTC.

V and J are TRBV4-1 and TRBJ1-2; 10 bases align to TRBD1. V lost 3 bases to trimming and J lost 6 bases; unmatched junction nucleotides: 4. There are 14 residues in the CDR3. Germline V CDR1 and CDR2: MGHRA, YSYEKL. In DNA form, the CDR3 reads TGCGCCAGCAGCCAGGGACAGGGGCGGAATGGCTACACCTTC. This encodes CASSQGQGRNGYTF.

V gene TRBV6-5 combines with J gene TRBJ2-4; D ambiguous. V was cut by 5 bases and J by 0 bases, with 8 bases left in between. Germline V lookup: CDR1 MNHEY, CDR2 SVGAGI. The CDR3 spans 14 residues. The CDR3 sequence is CASSPQIAKNIQYF. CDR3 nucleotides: TGTGCCAGCAGTCCCCAGATAGCCAAAAACATTCAGTACTTC.

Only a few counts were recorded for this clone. CDR3 region: CASTRGSGPGNTIYF. DNA of the CDR3: TGTGCCAGCACCCGGGGGTCGGGACCTGGAAACACCATATATTTT. This rearrangement joins TRBV3-1 (or the pseudogene TRBV3-2) to TRBJ1-3, with D maybe TRBD1 (5 bases). V lost 7 bases and J lost 2, with 15 bases in between. This CDR3 has 15 residues. Germline CDR1 is LGHDT and CDR2 is YNNKEL (reference sequence).

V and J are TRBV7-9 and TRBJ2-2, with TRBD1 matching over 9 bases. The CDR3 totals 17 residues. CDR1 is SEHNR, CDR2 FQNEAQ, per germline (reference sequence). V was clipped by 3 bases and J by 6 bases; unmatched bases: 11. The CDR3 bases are TGTGCCAGCAGCTTGGGTACAGGGGGCGCTCAGGCCGGGGAGCTGTTTTTT. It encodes CASSLGTGGAQAGELFF. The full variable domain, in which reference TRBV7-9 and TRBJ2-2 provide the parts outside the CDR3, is DTGVSQNPRHKITKRGQNVTFRCDPISEHNRLYWYRQTLGQGPEFLTYFQNEAQLEKSRLLSDRFSAERPKGSFSTLEIQRTEQGDSAMYLCASSLGTGGAQAGELFFGEGSRLTVL.

The CDR3 is CASSSRADTQYF. The CDR3 nucleotides read TGTGCCAGCAGTAGCAGGGCAGATACGCAGTATTTT. This chain joins TRBV2 and TRBJ2-3; D may be TRBD1 (5 bases). Trimming took 5 bases from V and 4 from J, leaving 7 bases between them. The V gene's germline CDR1 is SNHLY and CDR2 FYNNEI. The CDR3 runs to 12 residues.

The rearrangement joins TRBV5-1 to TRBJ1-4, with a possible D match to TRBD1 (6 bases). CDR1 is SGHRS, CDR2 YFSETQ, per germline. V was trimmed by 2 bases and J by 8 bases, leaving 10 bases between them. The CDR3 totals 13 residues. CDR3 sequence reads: CASSLTGSEKLFF. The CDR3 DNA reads TGCGCCAGCAGCTTAACAGGGAGCGAAAAACTGTTTTTT.

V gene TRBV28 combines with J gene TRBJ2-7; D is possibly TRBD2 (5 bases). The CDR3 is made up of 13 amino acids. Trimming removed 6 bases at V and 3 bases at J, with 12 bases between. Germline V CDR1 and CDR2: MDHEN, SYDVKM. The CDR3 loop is CASSLNEGYEQYF. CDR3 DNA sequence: TGTGCCAGCAGCCTAAATGAGGGCTACGAGCAGTACTTC.

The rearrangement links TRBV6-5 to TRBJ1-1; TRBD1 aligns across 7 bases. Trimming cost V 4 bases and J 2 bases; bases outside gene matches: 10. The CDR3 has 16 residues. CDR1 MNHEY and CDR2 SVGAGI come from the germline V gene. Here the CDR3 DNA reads TGTGCCAGCAGTTCACTACAGGGGCTCGGAAACACTGAAGCTTTCTTT. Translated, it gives CASSSLQGLGNTEAFF.

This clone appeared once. The CDR3: CASSSPSGTQYF. In nucleotides, the CDR3 is TGTGCCAGCAGTTCCCCGAGTGGTACGCAGTATTTT. J is TRBJ2-3 and V is TRBV6-5, with D uncertain. The V and J ends lost 4 bases and 8 bases respectively, with 10 bases between them. CDR3 length: 12 amino acids. CDR1 is MNHEY and CDR2 is SVGAGI in the germline V gene.

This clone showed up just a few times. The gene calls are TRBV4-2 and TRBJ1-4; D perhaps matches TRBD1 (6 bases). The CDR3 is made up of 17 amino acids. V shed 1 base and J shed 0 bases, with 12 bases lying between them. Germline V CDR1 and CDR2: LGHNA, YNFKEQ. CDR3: CASSQGREGATNEKLFF. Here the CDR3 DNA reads TGTGCCAGCAGCCAAGGCCGGGAGGGGGCAACTAATGAAAAACTGTTTTTT.

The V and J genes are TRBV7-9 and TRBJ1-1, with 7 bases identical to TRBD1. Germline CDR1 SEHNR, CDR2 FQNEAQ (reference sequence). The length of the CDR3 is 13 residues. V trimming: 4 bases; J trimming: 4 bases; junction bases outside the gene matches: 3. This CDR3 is CASSYTGVTEAFF. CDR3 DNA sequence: TGTGCCAGCAGCTACACAGGGGTCACTGAAGCTTTCTTT.

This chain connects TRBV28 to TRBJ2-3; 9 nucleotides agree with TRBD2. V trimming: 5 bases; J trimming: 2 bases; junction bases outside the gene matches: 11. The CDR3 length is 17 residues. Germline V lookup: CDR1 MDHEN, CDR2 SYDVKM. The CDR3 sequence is CASSQRGADIFTDTQYF. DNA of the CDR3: TGTGCCAGCAGTCAGCGGGGGGCTGACATTTTCACAGATACGCAGTATTTT. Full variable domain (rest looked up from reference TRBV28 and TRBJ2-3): DVKVTQSSRYLVKRTGEKVFLECVQDMDHENMFWYRQDPGLGLRLIYFSYDVKMKEKGDIPEGYSVSREKKERFSLILESASTNQTSMYLCASSQRGADIFTDTQYFGPGTRLTVL.

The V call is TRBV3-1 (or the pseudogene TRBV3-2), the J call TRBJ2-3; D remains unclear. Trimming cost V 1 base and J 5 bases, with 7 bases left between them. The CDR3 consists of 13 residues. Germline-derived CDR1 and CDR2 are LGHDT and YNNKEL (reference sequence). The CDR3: CASSQGSVDTQYF. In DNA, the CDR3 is TGTGCCAGCAGCCAAGGGTCGGTAGATACGCAGTATTTT.

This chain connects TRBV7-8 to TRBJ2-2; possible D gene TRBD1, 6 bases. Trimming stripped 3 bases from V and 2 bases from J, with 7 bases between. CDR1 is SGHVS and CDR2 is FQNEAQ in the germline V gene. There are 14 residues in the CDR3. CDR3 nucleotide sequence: TGTGCCAGCAGCTTGGACAGAAACACCGGGGAGCTGTTTTTT. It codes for CASSLDRNTGELFF.

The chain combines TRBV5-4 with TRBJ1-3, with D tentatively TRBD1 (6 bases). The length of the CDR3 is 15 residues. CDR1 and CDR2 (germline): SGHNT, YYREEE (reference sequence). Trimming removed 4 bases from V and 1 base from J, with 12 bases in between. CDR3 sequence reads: CASSHREFSGNTIYF. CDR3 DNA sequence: TGTGCCAGCAGCCACAGGGAGTTTTCTGGAAACACCATATATTTT.